The source of this TCR beta chain is a study of technical replicates of blood from several donors. The table came from immunoSEQ multiplex PCR; TCRdb's copy has only in-frame clones and leaves some out. The data contain 14,000 or so clones, 75% to 90% of them singletons. The TCR sequence derives from a human donor in good health. The sample consisted of PBMCs.

In DNA form, the CDR3 reads TGCGCCAGCAGTGTACCCGGGACAGGGATGGATGAGCAGTTCTTC. Translation gives CASSVPGTGMDEQFF. The chain carries TRBV4-1 and TRBJ2-1; 9 bases are shared with TRBD1. CDR1 and CDR2 (germline): MGHRA, YSYEKL. With V trimmed by 6 bases and J by 8 bases, 11 bases remained unmatched. The length of the CDR3 is 15 residues.